Listed below are T cell receptor beta chains from one sample, sequenced in a study of response to subunit inactivated influenza vaccine. Each CDR3 protein is one row after TCRdb ran MiXCR on the RT-PCR reads. The repertoire holds approximately 700,000 distinct CDR3 sequences, with about 15% as singletons. Sequenced here: PBMCs from blood, sampled roughly 15 days before vaccination. These receptors were obtained from a middle-aged man who received an inactivated influenza vaccine. CDR3s include the opening cysteine and the closing phenylalanine or tryptophan. A D gene is named only where the DNA matches it firmly. The size entry is marked missing in some rows and otherwise reads once, few, many or a size class.

J: TRBJ2-3; size: many; V: TRBV5-1; D: TRBD2; DNA: TGCGCCAGCAGCTTGGAAGGATCCAAACTAGCGGGGGGTAGAGATACGCAGTATTTT; CDR3: CASSLEGSKLAGGRDTQYF
J: TRBJ2-2; size: .; V: TRBV11-2; D: .; DNA: TGTGCCAGCAGCCCTAGGCTCCGGCGGGGGACAGGCAACACCGGGGAGCTGTTTTTT; CDR3: CASSPRLRRGTGNTGELFF
J: TRBJ1-1; size: few; V: TRBV4-1; D: .; DNA: TGCGCCAGCAGCCAAGAATCGCATATGAACACTGAAGCTTTCTTT; CDR3: CASSQESHMNTEAFF
J: TRBJ2-2; size: .; V: TRBV24-1; D: .; DNA: TGTGCCACCAGTGGAATAACAGGGAACACCGGGGAGCTGTTTTTT; CDR3: CATSGITGNTGELFF
J: TRBJ2-1; size: .; V: TRBV7-8; D: .; DNA: TGTGCCAGCAGCTTTACGATCGGGAACAATGAGCAGTTCTTC; CDR3: CASSFTIGNNEQFF
J: TRBJ2-7; size: many; V: TRBV20-1; D: TRBD2; DNA: TGCAGTGCTAGAGATCTTAGCGGGAGCCACTACGAGCAGTACTTC; CDR3: CSARDLSGSHYEQYF
J: TRBJ1-1; size: few; V: TRBV6-1; D: TRBD1; DNA: TGTGCCAGCAGTAGTCCGACAGGGAGGAGGGCTGAAGCTTTCTTT; CDR3: CASSSPTGRRAEAFF
J: TRBJ1-4; size: many; V: TRBV28; D: TRBD1; DNA: TGTGCCAGCAGTTTACCGGGACAGGGTAATGAAAAACTGTTTTTT; CDR3: CASSLPGQGNEKLFF
J: TRBJ2-6; size: .; V: TRBV30; D: .; DNA: TGTGCCTGGAATTGGGCTGGGGCCAACGTCCTGACTTTC; CDR3: CAWNWAGANVLTF
J: TRBJ2-1; size: .; V: TRBV12-3/TRBV12-4; D: TRBD2; DNA: TGTGCCAGCAGCTCAACTAGCGGGGGGGGCCGCACCTACAATGAGCAGTTCTTC; CDR3: CASSSTSGGGRTYNEQFF
J: TRBJ2-6; size: few; V: TRBV27; D: TRBD1; DNA: TGTGCCAGCAGTAAAGACAGGGCGGTCTCTGGGGCCAACGTCCTGACTTTC; CDR3: CASSKDRAVSGANVLTF
J: TRBJ2-2; size: few; V: TRBV5-1; D: .; DNA: TGCGCCAGCAGCTTTATCAACGCAGGGTTAGCCGGGGAGCTGTTTTTT; CDR3: CASSFINAGLAGELFF
J: TRBJ2-2; size: .; V: TRBV2; D: .; DNA: TGTGCCAGCAGTGTTAGGTGGAGTCGGGCCGGGGAGCTGTTTTTT; CDR3: CASSVRWSRAGELFF
J: TRBJ2-1; size: many; V: TRBV29-1; D: .; DNA: TGCAGCGCGAGGGGAGACTACAATGAGCAGTTCTTC; CDR3: CSARGDYNEQFF
J: TRBJ1-4; size: .; V: TRBV4-1; D: .; DNA: TGCGCCAGCAGCCAATTAGGCGGGCCCAAACTGTTTTTT; CDR3: CASSQLGGPKLFF
J: TRBJ2-1; size: .; V: TRBV6-2/TRBV6-3; D: TRBD2; DNA: TGTGCCAGCAGTTTAACGGGAGGGTACAGTGAGCAGTTCTTC; CDR3: CASSLTGGYSEQFF
J: TRBJ2-7; size: .; V: TRBV4-2; D: .; DNA: TGTGCCAGCAGCCAACGCGGGACAGCCGGTTCCTACGAGCAGTACTTC; CDR3: CASSQRGTAGSYEQYF
J: TRBJ1-1; size: few; V: TRBV21-1; D: .; DNA: TGTGCCAGCAGCATACCGGGCAGGAACACTGAAGCTTTCTTT; CDR3: CASSIPGRNTEAFF
J: TRBJ2-7; size: .; V: TRBV6-1; D: TRBD1; DNA: TGTGCCAGCAGTGAAGAGGACAGGGGGCCCTACGAGCAGTACTTC; CDR3: CASSEEDRGPYEQYF
J: TRBJ2-7; size: .; V: TRBV12-3/TRBV12-4; D: .; DNA: TGTGCCAGCAGTCGAGTCTATACAGGGTCCATGATATACGAGCAGTACTTC; CDR3: CASSRVYTGSMIYEQYF
J: TRBJ1-2; size: .; V: TRBV5-1; D: TRBD1; DNA: TGCGCCAGCAGCTTTACAGGGGAGCACGGCTACACCTTC; CDR3: CASSFTGEHGYTF
J: TRBJ2-2; size: few; V: TRBV4-1; D: TRBD2; DNA: TGCGCCAGCAGCCTCCGGGGGGACGAGACCGGGGAGCTGTTTTTT; CDR3: CASSLRGDETGELFF
J: TRBJ2-5; size: few; V: TRBV9; D: TRBD2; DNA: TGTGCCAGCAGCCCTTCCTCTAAAACTAGCGTGATACAAGAGACCCAGTACTTC; CDR3: CASSPSSKTSVIQETQYF
J: TRBJ1-2; size: .; V: TRBV5-1; D: .; DNA: TGCGCCAGCACAGACAGTCAGCGGAACTATGGCTACACCTTC; CDR3: CASTDSQRNYGYTF
J: TRBJ2-5; size: few; V: TRBV12-3/TRBV12-4; D: .; DNA: TGTGCCAGCAGTCCGGCCAGGGATGGAAAGACCCAGTACTTC; CDR3: CASSPARDGKTQYF
J: TRBJ2-3; size: few; V: TRBV6-1; D: TRBD1; DNA: TGTGCCAGCAGAACCATGGGACAGGGGACAGATACGCAGTATTTT; CDR3: CASRTMGQGTDTQYF
J: TRBJ2-1; size: .; V: TRBV19; D: TRBD2; DNA: TGTGCCAGCGGAAGTCGGGGGCGGGGGGACAATGAGCAGTTCTTC; CDR3: CASGSRGRGDNEQFF
J: TRBJ2-3; size: .; V: TRBV14; D: TRBD2; DNA: TGTGCCAGCAGCCCCCGGACTAGAGGGGTGGAGTATTTT; CDR3: CASSPRTRGVEYF